The 28 T cell receptor beta chains below were found in one sample sequenced in a study of shared clonotypes between healthy human individuals (dated by TCRdb to 2018 to 2021). Libraries were constructed by the immunoSEQ multiplex PCR assay. What TCRdb holds here is the immuneACCESS table cut down to in-frame rearrangements. Part of the clones is not present; checked against another copy, under half of the missing clones reflect an unresolved V gene, and the others are unexplained. Present in this sample are about 1.1 million clones, about 72% of which were seen just once. Of the sample, over 0.8% falls within the top ten clones. Material: memory CD4+ T cells from PBMCs. This specimen's cell subset or site label, interpreted: CD45RA-negative fraction. The receptors stem from a man aged 18 to 35 in good health. Some clones in this sample may be carry-over from other donors' samples.

V and J are TRBV28 and TRBJ1-3; 8 nucleotides align to TRBD1. J gave up 0 bases and V 3 bases, and 4 bases lay outside the gene matches. The germline V gene has CDR1 MDHEN and CDR2 SYDVKM. The CDR3 length is 16 residues. The CDR3 region is CASSFSTGGSGNTIYF. In DNA form, the CDR3 reads TGTGCCAGCAGTTTTAGTACAGGGGGCTCTGGAAACACCATATATTTT.

V gene TRBV2 combines with J gene TRBJ1-1; D is uncertain. CDR3 length equals 12 residues. Deletions cut 6 bases from V and 6 bases from J, with 11 bases between. Per the germline V gene, CDR1 is SNHLY and CDR2 is FYNNEI. The CDR3 protein is CASSSDWAEAFF. Here the CDR3 DNA reads TGTGCCAGCAGCTCGGATTGGGCTGAAGCTTTCTTT.

The sample holds many counts of this clone. The gene calls are TRBV5-1 and TRBJ2-7, with a weak D call TRBD1 (5 bases). Deletions cut 0 bases from V and 1 base from J, with 20 bases between. This CDR3 is 18 amino acids long. The germline gives CDR1 SGHRS, CDR2 YFSETQ. The CDR3 coding sequence is TGCGCCAGCAGCTTGGCGTCAGGGCAGGATGCCAAGTCCTACGAGCAGTACTTC. This encodes CASSLASGQDAKSYEQYF.

This clone occurred many times. V usage is TRBV6-6 and J usage is TRBJ1-2; weak D call: TRBD1 (6 bases). The germline gives CDR1 MNHNY, CDR2 SVGAGI (reference sequence). The V and J ends lost 6 bases and 0 bases respectively, with 8 bases between them. The CDR3 has 13 residues. For the CDR3, the DNA is TGTGCCAGCAGACCAGGGGCTAACTATGGCTACACCTTC. Amino acid sequence: CASRPGANYGYTF.

The rearrangement links TRBV7-3 to TRBJ2-5; unclear D gene. Germline values: CDR1 SGHTA, CDR2 FQGTGA. The CDR3 covers 15 residues. With 5 bases removed from V and 5 bases from J, the gap between germline ends came to 18 bases. CDR3 DNA sequence: TGTGCCAGCAGCCCCCTTCGGGCTGACGATGAGACCCAGTACTTC. Protein product: CASSPLRADDETQYF.

This clone was seen only a few times. Mismatch with germline at one junction end may stem from a read error. Other nucleotide sequences from this sample produce the same CDR3. The chain links TRBV30 to TRBJ1-6; the D is unclear. CDR3 size: 11 residues. The germline CDR1 and CDR2 sequences are GTSNPN and SVGIG (reference sequence). The CDR3 is CAWSRDSPLHF. The CDR3, as DNA: TGTGCCTGGAGTAGGGATTCACCCCTTCACTTT.

J is TRBJ2-3 and V is TRBV30, with a possible D match to TRBD1 (6 bases). This CDR3 region has 14 residues. V shed 0 bases and J shed 5 bases, with 12 bases lying between them. Germline V lookup: CDR1 GTSNPN, CDR2 SVGIG (reference sequence). The CDR3 bases are TGTGCCTGGAGTGTTACAGGGTTTAAAGATACGCAGTATTTT. Its protein product is CAWSVTGFKDTQYF.

The sample holds one count of this clone. This rearrangement joins TRBV19 to TRBJ1-5; D remains ambiguous. The CDR3 length is 13 residues. CDR1 and CDR2 from the germline V gene are LNHDA and SQIVND (reference sequence). The V gene lost 2 bases and the J gene lost 8 bases, with 10 bases spanning the gap. This CDR3 is CASSIINGEPQHF. The CDR3 nucleotides are TGTGCCAGTAGTATAATCAATGGGGAGCCCCAGCATTTT.

As to this clone: Other DNA sequences in this sample translate to the same CDR3. The chain uses TRBV28 and TRBJ2-3, with D hard to call. CDR1 and CDR2 (germline): MDHEN, SYDVKM. This CDR3 region has 12 residues. Between the trimmed V and J ends, which lost 4 bases and 2 bases, there was a span of 4 bases. The CDR3 here is CASSSPTDTQYF. The CDR3 DNA is TGTGCCAGCAGTTCTCCCACAGATACGCAGTATTTT. Full variable domain (rest looked up from reference TRBV28 and TRBJ2-3): DVKVTQSSRYLVKRTGEKVFLECVQDMDHENMFWYRQDPGLGLRLIYFSYDVKMKEKGDIPEGYSVSREKKERFSLILESASTNQTSMYLCASSSPTDTQYFGPGTRLTVL.

The chain combines TRBV7-3 with TRBJ2-6, with D uncertain. Germline CDR1 reads SGHTA; CDR2 reads FQGTGA. The CDR3 loop spans 16 amino acids. V lost 2 bases to trimming and J lost 1 base, with 9 bases between them. The CDR3 DNA sequence: TGTGCCAGCAGCTTAGCTGGGGTTTCTGGGGCCAACGTCCTGACTTTC. This gives the protein CASSLAGVSGANVLTF.

The rearrangement joins TRBV5-1 to TRBJ1-4; TRBD1 matches at 7 bases. Germline CDR1 reads SGHRS; CDR2 reads YFSETQ. The ends lost 2 bases at V and 4 bases at J; junction bases unmatched: 2. This CDR3 contains 14 residues. CDR3 sequence: CASSFQGDNEKLFF. CDR3 DNA sequence: TGCGCCAGCAGCTTCCAGGGGGATAATGAAAAACTGTTTTTT.

The genes are TRBV5-6 and TRBJ2-3; D is perhaps TRBD1 (6 bases). Germline values: CDR1 SGHDT, CDR2 YYEEEE. Trimming stripped 7 bases from V and 2 bases from J, with 11 bases between. CDR3 length: 13 amino acids. In DNA form, the CDR3 reads TGTGCCAGCCTGACAGGAATCACAGATACGCAGTATTTT. Its translation is CASLTGITDTQYF.

The chain uses TRBV30 and TRBJ2-2; D possibly uses TRBD1 or TRBD2 (5 bases each). The CDR3 covers 13 residues. V lost 2 bases and J lost 3, with 7 bases in between. Germline V CDR1 and CDR2: GTSNPN, SVGIG (reference sequence). The CDR3 DNA follows: TGTGCCTGGAGTACGGGACACACCGGGGAGCTGTTTTTT. This gives the protein CAWSTGHTGELFF.

CDR3 amino acids: CASSEVSGSKVWQPQHF. The CDR3 DNA sequence: TGTGCCAGCAGTGAAGTTTCAGGCTCAAAAGTTTGGCAGCCCCAGCATTTT. J is TRBJ1-5 and V is TRBV6-1; D is undetermined. The CDR3 covers 17 residues. Trimming left V 1 base short and J 7 bases short, with 20 bases between. CDR1 is MNHNS, CDR2 SASEGT, per germline.

This clone was counted a few times. CDR3 in DNA: TGCGCCAGCAGCCCTGGACAGGGTGTAGGCTATGGCTACACCTTC. Translated: CASSPGQGVGYGYTF. This chain uses TRBV4-1 with TRBJ1-2, with TRBD1 matching 8 bases. V dropped 4 bases and J dropped 4; count of bases not matched to a gene: 8. Germline CDR1 is MGHRA and CDR2 is YSYEKL. The CDR3 sequence is 15 residues long.

The CDR3 DNA reads as TGTGCCTGGAGTGGTGGTGGGGGGGCGAACACCATATATTTT. Residues: CAWSGGGGANTIYF. This chain links TRBV30 with TRBJ1-3; D might be TRBD1 (6 bases). This CDR3 spans 14 amino acids. Germline values: CDR1 GTSNPN, CDR2 SVGIG (reference sequence). V shed 1 base and J shed 7 bases, with 14 bases lying between them.

This clone has a handful of counts. The chain recombines TRBV4-1 with TRBJ2-5, with 12 bases identical to TRBD2. Germline V gene lookup returns CDR1 MGHRA and CDR2 YSYEKL. The CDR3 is 18 residues long. The J segment lost 5 bases and the V segment lost 0 bases, leaving 10 bases of the junction unmatched. Here the CDR3 DNA reads TGCGCCAGCAGCCAAGATGGGCTAGCGGGAGGGCCCGTGGAGACCCAGTACTTC. It yields the protein CASSQDGLAGGPVETQYF.

Of note for this clone: Other DNA sequences in the same sample also yield this CDR3. The chain couples TRBV5-1 to TRBJ2-1, with no clear D. Trimming removed 0 bases at V and 6 bases at J, with 7 bases between. The CDR3 contains 13 residues. Germline CDR1 SGHRS, CDR2 YFSETQ. The CDR3 is CASSLGQANEQFF. In nucleotides, the CDR3 is TGCGCCAGCAGCTTGGGACAAGCCAATGAGCAGTTCTTC.

CDR3 nucleotide sequence: TGTGCCAGCAGCTTACGCGAGGGCAGGGGCTACGAGCAGTACTTC. As protein: CASSLREGRGYEQYF. J is TRBJ2-7 and V is TRBV7-3, with D perhaps TRBD1 (6 bases). The CDR3 has 15 residues. V lost 2 bases and J lost 3, with 14 bases in between. Germline loops: CDR1 SGHTA, CDR2 FQGTGA.

The chain couples TRBV7-2 to TRBJ2-3, with 7 positions matching TRBD2. Trimming removed 1 base from V and 2 bases from J; junction bases left unmatched: 9. The CDR3 length is 17 residues. Germline values: CDR1 SGHTA, CDR2 FQGNSA. The DNA for the CDR3 is TGTGCCAGCAGCTTAGTGGATAGCGGGCTGAACACAGATACGCAGTATTTT. This sequence encodes CASSLVDSGLNTDTQYF.

In this sample, this clone turned up a few times. The chain employs TRBV6-4 and TRBJ2-1; TRBD2 aligns across 15 bases. In germline, CDR1 is MRHNA, CDR2 SNTAGT. Trimming removed 0 bases from V and 3 bases from J; junction bases left unmatched: 3. The CDR3 has 18 amino acids. CDR3 loop: CASSDSGLAGGLYNEQFF. CDR3 DNA sequence: TGTGCCAGCAGTGACTCTGGACTAGCGGGAGGGCTCTACAATGAGCAGTTCTTC.

The V and J genes are TRBV6-5 and TRBJ2-7; 9 bases fit TRBD1. The J segment lost 5 bases and the V segment lost 6 bases, leaving 11 bases of the junction unmatched. Germline CDR1 reads MNHEY; CDR2 reads SVGAGI. The CDR3 consists of 15 residues. CDR3 sequence reads: CASRSTGGERHEQYF. The CDR3 coding sequence is TGTGCCAGCAGATCCACAGGGGGCGAAAGACACGAGCAGTACTTC.

The CDR3 region has the DNA TGTGCCAGCACTGGGACGGTTCAAGAGACCCAGTACTTC. It translates to CASTGTVQETQYF. This sequence joins TRBV6-1 and TRBJ2-5, with D perhaps matching TRBD1 or TRBD2 (5 bases each). V was pared by 7 bases and J by 2 bases, with 11 bases between. This CDR3 is 13 amino acids long. CDR1 is MNHNS and CDR2 is SASEGT in the germline V gene.

J is TRBJ1-3 and V is TRBV28; possible D gene TRBD1, 5 bases. Germline-derived CDR1 and CDR2 are MDHEN and SYDVKM. This CDR3 comprises 14 residues. V lost 10 bases and J 1 base, leaving 14 bases between the germline ends. The CDR3 coding sequence is TGTGCCACCTGCCGTGGGGGGTCTGGAAACACCATATATTTT. Protein sequence: CATCRGGSGNTIYF.

This chain uses TRBV18 with TRBJ2-3, with D possibly TRBD2 on 6 matching bases. The CDR3 totals 13 residues. CDR1 is KGHSH and CDR2 is LQKENI in the germline V gene. V lost 6 bases and J 0 bases, leaving 7 bases between the germline ends. CDR3 sequence: CASSSGSTDTQYF. CDR3 coding DNA: TGTGCCAGCTCCAGCGGGAGCACAGATACGCAGTATTTT.

The chain links TRBV5-6 to TRBJ2-7, with 7 nucleotides matching TRBD2. The CDR3 totals 15 residues. Unmatched junction bases numbered 8, after V lost 0 bases and J lost 5 bases. CDR1 is SGHDT and CDR2 is YYEEEE in the germline V gene. The CDR3 DNA follows: TGTGCCAGCAGCTTGGGGCCGCGGGGAGGGGACGAGCAGTACTTC. It translates to CASSLGPRGGDEQYF.

The rearrangement joins TRBV11-1 to TRBJ2-1, with 11 bases matching TRBD2. The germline V gene encodes CDR1 SGHAT and CDR2 FQDESV (reference sequence). The CDR3 contains 16 residues. Germline trimming cut 5 bases from V and 7 bases from J; bases unmatched to any gene: 10. The CDR3 coding sequence is TGTGCCAGCAGCCAAGCTAGCGGGAGGTTCGGAAATGAGCAGTTCTTC. Amino acids: CASSQASGRFGNEQFF.

This clone has just a few counts. The V gene is TRBV7-2, the J gene TRBJ2-1, with 7 bases aligning to TRBD2. The CDR3 is 17 residues long. Trimming removed 6 bases from V and 0 bases from J; junction bases left unmatched: 11. CDR1 and CDR2 from the germline V gene are SGHTA and FQGNSA. In DNA form, the CDR3 reads TGTGCCAGCAGACCTGGGACTACCCTCCGCTCCTACAATGAGCAGTTCTTC. Its translation is CASRPGTTLRSYNEQFF.